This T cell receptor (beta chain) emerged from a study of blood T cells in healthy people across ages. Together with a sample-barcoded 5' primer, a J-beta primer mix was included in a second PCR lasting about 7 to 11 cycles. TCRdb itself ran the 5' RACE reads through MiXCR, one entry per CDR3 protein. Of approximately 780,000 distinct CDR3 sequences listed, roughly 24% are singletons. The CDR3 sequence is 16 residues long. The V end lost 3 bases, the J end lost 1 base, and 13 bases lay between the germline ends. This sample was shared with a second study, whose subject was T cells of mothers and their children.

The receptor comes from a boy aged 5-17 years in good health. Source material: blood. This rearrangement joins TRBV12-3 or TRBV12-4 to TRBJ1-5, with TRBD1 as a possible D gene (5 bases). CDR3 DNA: TGTGCCAGCAGTTTCGAGGGGCGAGGGAGCAATCAGCCCCAGCATTTT. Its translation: CASSFEGRGSNQPQHF.